Listed here is a single T cell receptor beta chain. What it binds is not known. The germline gives CDR1 SGHRS, CDR2 YFSETQ. V lost 4 bases, J lost 2 bases, and 10 bases stayed unmatched. The CDR3 runs 16 residues. This entry is derived from a study of post-analysis software for immune sequencing data. Unique molecular identifiers featured in each of the TCR beta cDNA libraries. TCRdb itself ran the PCR reads through MiXCR, one entry per CDR3 protein. The data show more than 450,000 distinct CDR3 sequences, with roughly 34% seen just once and about 6% held by the top ten. Study observations and caveats: Among four to six TRBV segments more frequent in patients than controls were TRBV5-6, TRBV5-1 and TRBV20-1.

The sequenced sample was blood. This receptor was taken from a girl under 18 with multiple sclerosis. The J gene is TRBJ2-3, the V gene TRBV5-1, with 7 bases aligning to TRBD2. CDR3 nucleotides: TGCGCCAGCAGCAAGGGAACGGGGGGTTACACAGATACGCAGTATTTT. Its translation is CASSKGTGGYTDTQYF.